This T cell receptor (beta chain) was found in a study of shared clonotypes between healthy human individuals. The data were produced by immunoSEQ multiplex PCR, yet TCRdb's version contains in-frame clones alone and is incomplete. The sample holds some 2,500,000 clones, roughly 90% seen once. CDR3 length equals 10 residues. Germline V lookup: CDR1 MNHNS, CDR2 SASEGT. Trimming took off 8 bases at V and 0 bases at J, with 1 base between the two ends. This TCR was recovered from a man aged 18 to 35 in good health. Some clones in this sample may be carry-over from other donors' samples. Sequencing used naive CD4+ T cells from PBMCs. Subset in this sample: CD45RA+ positively selected. The rearrangement joins TRBV6-1 to TRBJ2-5; D is ambiguous. DNA of the CDR3: TGTGCCAGCTACCAAGAGACCCAGTACTTC. Its protein is CASYQETQYF.